Shown below are 23 T cell receptor beta chains from a single sample sequenced in a study of blood T cell repertoires in COVID-19. Assay used: immunoSEQ multiplex PCR; TCRdb lists only in-frame clones, some missing. The profile shows 200,000 to 250,000 clones, about 86% of them singletons. The sequenced sample was peripheral blood. These TCRs come from a man younger than 35 with active or convalescent COVID-19.

The V gene is TRBV6-6, the J gene TRBJ1-1, with a possible D match to TRBD1 (6 bases). CDR1 is MNHNY, CDR2 SVGAGI, per germline (reference sequence). Trimming took off 3 bases at V and 1 base at J, with 9 bases between the two ends. The CDR3 has 14 residues. CDR3 bases: TGTGCCAGCAGTTATCTGGGGGCGAACACTGAAGCTTTCTTT. Protein sequence: CASSYLGANTEAFF.

The chain joins TRBV28 to TRBJ2-7; D gene uncertain. Germline V gene lookup returns CDR1 MDHEN and CDR2 SYDVKM. This CDR3 has 12 amino acids. Trimming removed 11 bases from V and 3 bases from J, with 14 bases in between. The CDR3, as DNA: TGTGCCTCCCGTTTATCGGTCTACGAGCAGTACTTC. Translation gives CASRLSVYEQYF.

This clone was observed a single time. J is TRBJ2-5 and V is TRBV2; 9 bases line up with TRBD2. CDR1 and CDR2 from the germline V gene are SNHLY and FYNNEI. V was pared by 6 bases and J by 5 bases, with 10 bases of the junction left unmatched. This CDR3 is 15 amino acids long. The CDR3 loop is CASRAGTSSTETQYF. In DNA form, the CDR3 reads TGTGCCAGCAGGGCCGGGACTAGCTCGACGGAGACCCAGTACTTC.

V gene TRBV30 combines with J gene TRBJ1-4; D gene unclear. CDR1 is GTSNPN, CDR2 SVGIG, per germline (reference sequence). This CDR3 is 14 amino acids long. Between the trimmed V and J ends, which lost 4 bases and 3 bases, there was a span of 12 bases. This chain's CDR3 is CAWNVGGPNEKLFF. Here the CDR3 DNA reads TGTGCCTGGAATGTTGGAGGACCTAATGAAAAACTGTTTTTT.

This clone was picked up a small number of times. The rearrangement joins TRBV19 to TRBJ2-2; 9 nucleotides line up with TRBD1. This CDR3 region has 18 residues. CDR1 is LNHDA and CDR2 is SQIVND in the germline V gene (reference sequence). J was trimmed by 11 bases and V by 8 bases; bases with no gene match: 24. The CDR3 DNA reads TGTGCCAGTTACCTTCCACCCGGGACAGGGAGTCGACCGGGAGAGCTGTTTTTT. This encodes CASYLPPGTGSRPGELFF.

The rearrangement joins TRBV15 to TRBJ2-7, with 9 bases aligning to TRBD1. Trimming cost V 5 bases and J 3 bases; bases outside gene matches: 5. This CDR3 is 14 amino acids long. From germline, CDR1 is LNHNV and CDR2 YYDKDF (reference sequence). DNA for the CDR3: TGTGCCACCAGCCGGACAGGGGAAGTCTACGAGCAGTACTTC. This sequence encodes CATSRTGEVYEQYF.

This clone turned up a few times. The chain joins TRBV7-9 to TRBJ2-2, with 8 nucleotides matching TRBD2. Per germline, CDR1 SEHNR and CDR2 FQNEAQ (reference sequence). The CDR3 runs 15 residues. Unmatched junction bases numbered 7, after V lost 5 bases and J lost 5 bases. The CDR3 protein is CASSGIAGRTGELFF. The CDR3 DNA reads TGTGCCAGCAGCGGAATAGCGGGACGGACCGGGGAGCTGTTTTTT.

The chain recombines TRBV3-1 (or the pseudogene TRBV3-2) with TRBJ2-5; D gene ambiguous. V lost 2 bases to trimming and J lost 5 bases, with 3 bases between them. The V gene's germline CDR1 is LGHDT and CDR2 YNNKEL (reference sequence). The CDR3 contains 11 residues. CDR3: CASSQQETQYF. The CDR3 DNA follows: TGTGCCAGCAGCCAACAGGAGACCCAGTACTTC.

The J gene is TRBJ1-1, the V gene TRBV19; D gene unclear. Per germline, CDR1 LNHDA and CDR2 SQIVND (reference sequence). The V end lost 3 bases, the J end lost 1 base, and 9 bases lay between the germline ends. This CDR3 is 14 amino acids long. The CDR3 DNA follows: TGTGCCAGTAGTATCTTACCGGGGAACACTGAAGCTTTCTTT. Its translation: CASSILPGNTEAFF.

V usage is TRBV6-5 and J usage is TRBJ2-2; 7 positions agree with TRBD2. The V segment lost 0 bases and the J segment 5 bases; nucleotides outside the gene matches: 3. Germline V gene lookup returns CDR1 MNHEY and CDR2 SVGAGI. CDR3 length: 15 amino acids. The CDR3 bases are TGTGCCAGCAGTTACTCGTGGACTAGAACCGGGGAGCTGTTTTTT. Translated, it gives CASSYSWTRTGELFF.

The V gene is TRBV7-9, the J gene TRBJ1-2; 9 bases fit TRBD1. The germline gives CDR1 SEHNR, CDR2 FQNEAQ (reference sequence). The CDR3 covers 18 residues. Losses at the gene ends were 4 bases for V and 1 base for J; bases not matched to a gene: 13. The CDR3 here is CASSSMGDRALVNYGYTF. The CDR3 DNA is TGTGCCAGCAGCTCGATGGGGGACAGGGCACTAGTTAACTATGGCTACACCTTC.

On this clone itself: The same CDR3 is also encoded by other DNA sequences in this sample. The chain joins TRBV4-2 to TRBJ2-2, with 11 bases lining up with TRBD2. The CDR3 has 18 residues. CDR1 and CDR2 (germline): LGHNA, YNFKEQ. Germline trimming cut 4 bases from V and 4 bases from J; bases unmatched to any gene: 11. The CDR3 nucleotides are TGTGCCAGCAGCCGAGAACCGAAGGGGACTAGCGGCACCGGGGAGCTGTTTTTT. Translation gives CASSREPKGTSGTGELFF.

This chain uses TRBV6-5 with TRBJ2-3, with TRBD1 matching 7 bases. V shed 4 bases, J shed 4 bases, and the junction held 8 bases outside the gene matches. CDR1 is MNHEY and CDR2 is SVGAGI in the germline V gene. CDR3 size: 15 residues. CDR3 residues: CASSFGSGGSDTQYF. The DNA for the CDR3 is TGTGCCAGCAGTTTTGGGTCAGGGGGTTCAGATACGCAGTATTTT.

Written as DNA, the CDR3 is TGTGCCAGCAGCTTGCTTGACAGGGAGAGTTATGGCTACACCTTC. Protein: CASSLLDRESYGYTF. V and J are TRBV5-4 and TRBJ1-2; 7 bases map to TRBD1. V shed 1 base, J shed 5 bases, and the junction held 8 bases outside the gene matches. The germline V gene encodes CDR1 SGHNT and CDR2 YYREEE (reference sequence). The length of the CDR3 is 15 residues.

In this sample, this clone turned up a few times. This chain joins TRBV5-4 and TRBJ2-1; 11 positions agree with TRBD2. The J segment lost 7 bases and the V segment lost 10 bases, leaving 10 bases of the junction unmatched. This CDR3 comprises 14 residues. Germline assignment: CDR1 SGHNT and CDR2 YYREEE (reference sequence). This CDR3 is CAVSTSGRQNEQFF. The DNA for the CDR3 is TGTGCCGTCTCCACTAGCGGGAGACAGAATGAGCAGTTCTTC.

The chain couples TRBV29-1 to TRBJ1-2; D gene ambiguous. The CDR3 sequence is 11 residues long. The germline V and J ends were trimmed by 4 bases and 0 bases, with 3 bases remaining between them. The germline CDR1 and CDR2 sequences are SQVTM and ANQGSEA. The CDR3 nucleotides read TGCAGCGTTGCGGCTAACTATGGCTACACCTTC. Protein: CSVAANYGYTF.

The DNA of the CDR3 is TGTGCCTCCCAGGGGGTTACGAACACTGAAGCTTTCTTT. Its translation: CASQGVTNTEAFF. The rearrangement links TRBV24-1 to TRBJ1-1, with TRBD1 matching 7 bases. Trimming removed 12 bases from V and 1 base from J; junction bases left unmatched: 7. This CDR3 region has 13 residues. In germline, CDR1 is KGHDR, CDR2 SFDVKD.

The chain has TRBV27 and TRBJ2-1; D uncertain. CDR3 size: 16 residues. Germline values: CDR1 MNHEY, CDR2 SMNVEV (reference sequence). The V and J ends lost 0 bases and 0 bases respectively, with 9 bases between them. The CDR3 here is CASSLSTRRSYNEQFF. The CDR3 region has the DNA TGTGCCAGCAGTTTATCGACTCGCCGCTCCTACAATGAGCAGTTCTTC.

The J gene is TRBJ1-5, the V gene TRBV30, with TRBD1 identical over 9 bases. CDR1 GTSNPN and CDR2 SVGIG come from the germline V gene (reference sequence). The CDR3 length is 15 residues. The V segment lost 2 bases and the J segment 3 bases; nucleotides outside the gene matches: 5. The CDR3 spells CAWSWGQGANQPQHF. DNA for the CDR3: TGTGCCTGGAGTTGGGGACAGGGAGCCAATCAGCCCCAGCATTTT.

The genes are TRBV30 and TRBJ2-1, with D perhaps matching TRBD1 (7 bases). Germline V CDR1 and CDR2: GTSNPN, SVGIG (reference sequence). V shed 2 bases and J shed 6 bases, with 11 bases lying between them. The CDR3 loop spans 13 amino acids. The CDR3 protein is CAWSTQGGNEQFF. CDR3 in DNA: TGTGCCTGGAGTACCCAGGGGGGCAATGAGCAGTTCTTC.

This CDR3 is CASSLGIGYNEQFF. CDR3 nucleotide sequence: TGTGCCAGCAGCTTAGGTATCGGTTACAATGAGCAGTTCTTC. The genes are TRBV11-2 and TRBJ2-1; D not certain. CDR1 is SGHAT and CDR2 is FQNNGV in the germline V gene. The CDR3 loop spans 14 amino acids. V was pared by 1 base and J by 4 bases, with 8 bases between.

This rearrangement joins TRBV18 to TRBJ2-5; no reliable D call. In germline, CDR1 is KGHSH, CDR2 LQKENI. The ends were cut back, 1 base at V and 4 bases at J, with 16 bases in the middle. The CDR3 contains 16 residues. CDR3 residues: CASSPLPPQVGETQYF. CDR3 bases: TGTGCCAGCTCACCACTCCCGCCCCAGGTGGGAGAGACCCAGTACTTC.

This chain joins TRBV21-1 and TRBJ1-2. TRBV21-1 is noted as a pseudogene. This CDR3 region has 15 residues. The CDR3 loop is CASSRRLRENYGYTF. CDR3 coding DNA: TGTGCCAGCAGCAGGAGGTTGAGGGAGAACTATGGCTACACCTTC.